A single sample gave rise to the 9 T cell receptor beta chains below, sequenced in a study of blood T cell repertoires in COVID-19. Here immunoSEQ multiplex PCR was the method, and the copy in TCRdb shows in-frame clones only, minus some. The sample records roughly 54,000 clones, 87% being singletons. The sequencing sample was made of peripheral blood. All receptors come from a woman aged 55-75 years with COVID-19, enrolled during active disease.

The J gene is TRBJ1-1, the V gene TRBV12-3 or TRBV12-4; 8 bases map to TRBD1. This CDR3 has 13 residues. The junction had 3 bases not matched to a gene; V was cut back by 4 bases and J by 5 bases. CDR3 in DNA: TGTGCCAGCAGTTGGACAGGGAGGACTGAAGCTTTCTTT. Protein product: CASSWTGRTEAFF.

The chain employs TRBV14 and TRBJ2-7; tentatively, D is TRBD2 (5 bases). The V end lost 2 bases, the J end lost 4 bases, and 9 bases lay between the germline ends. The germline gives CDR1 SGHDN, CDR2 FVKESK. This CDR3 is 13 amino acids long. In DNA form, the CDR3 reads TGTGCCAGCAGCCAACTAGCTTATTACGAGCAGTACTTC. It yields the protein CASSQLAYYEQYF.

J is TRBJ1-4 and V is TRBV24-1; D perhaps matches TRBD1 (6 bases). V dropped 2 bases and J dropped 4 bases, with 10 bases sitting between them. This CDR3 is built from 15 residues. Germline V lookup: CDR1 KGHDR, CDR2 SFDVKD. The DNA of the CDR3 is TGTGCCACCAGTGATTCAGGGGCCCTTAATGAAAAACTGTTTTTT. Protein sequence: CATSDSGALNEKLFF.

The chain recombines TRBV25-1 with TRBJ2-1, with 9 nucleotides matching TRBD1. The V gene end was trimmed by 4 bases and the J gene end by 8 bases; junction bases not matched to a gene: 12. CDR1 is MGHDK and CDR2 is SYGVNS in the germline V gene. The CDR3 covers 16 residues. The DNA of the CDR3 is TGTGCCAGCAGTGGGCCGGACAGGGGCATTCACTATGAGCAGTTCTTC. Protein product: CASSGPDRGIHYEQFF.

The rearrangement uses TRBV19 and TRBJ2-7, with TRBD2 matching over 12 bases. The V segment lost 4 bases and the J segment 4 bases; nucleotides outside the gene matches: 11. Germline CDR1 and CDR2: LNHDA and SQIVND (reference sequence). The CDR3 contains 17 residues. The CDR3 loop is CASSRASGRAYGYEQYF. CDR3 sequence (DNA): TGTGCCAGTAGTAGAGCTAGCGGGAGGGCCTACGGTTACGAGCAGTACTTC.

The chain combines TRBV11-3 with TRBJ1-5, with D possibly matching TRBD1 (5 bases). The V gene lost 5 bases and the J gene lost 2 bases, with 10 bases spanning the gap. The CDR3 loop spans 14 amino acids. Germline values: CDR1 SGHNT, CDR2 YENEEA. This CDR3 reads CASSAGYGNQPQHF. The CDR3 bases are TGTGCCAGCAGCGCAGGGTATGGCAATCAGCCCCAGCATTTT.

The gene calls are TRBV10-3 and TRBJ2-2; D not certain. This CDR3 has 14 residues. With 7 bases removed from V and 0 bases from J, the gap between germline ends came to 9 bases. Germline values: CDR1 ENHRY, CDR2 SYGVKD. CDR3 sequence reads: CAITGETNTGELFF. CDR3 nucleotide sequence: TGTGCCATCACTGGAGAAACGAACACCGGGGAGCTGTTTTTT.

The V and J genes are TRBV10-3 and TRBJ2-1, with TRBD2 as a possible D gene (5 bases). Germline CDR1 and CDR2: ENHRY and SYGVKD. V was shortened by 0 bases and J by 3 bases, with 18 bases between the two germline ends. CDR3 size: 18 residues. The CDR3 DNA sequence: TGTGCCATCAGTGAGTCGAGGGCTCCCAGGACGATCTACAATGAGCAGTTCTTC. This encodes CAISESRAPRTIYNEQFF.

This rearrangement joins TRBV25-1 to TRBJ2-1, with 9 bases fitting TRBD2. J lost 1 base, V lost 4 bases, and 2 bases had no gene match. CDR3 length: 15 amino acids. Germline CDR1 reads MGHDK; CDR2 reads SYGVNS. CDR3 region: CASSGGLASYNEQFF. The DNA of the CDR3 is TGTGCCAGCAGTGGAGGACTAGCGTCCTACAATGAGCAGTTCTTC.